The rows below give T cell receptor beta chains drawn from one sample of a study of T-cell memory formation after mild COVID-19. In TCRdb, the 5' RACE reads were re-called with MiXCR into one record per CDR3 protein. The sample carries about 400,000 distinct CDR3 sequences, 24% recorded once. The sequenced sample was PBMCs or a T cell subset sorted from them (not recorded which). The receptors stem from an adult woman who had mild COVID-19 (a few samples of this study predate the infection). Cell type and time point are not known. Both conserved end residues are part of each CDR3. Fields, in order: V gene, J gene, CDR3 protein.

TRBV9	TRBJ2-3	CASSPHPGGVRTDTQYF
TRBV5-1	TRBJ1-1	CASSGGTEDTEAFF
TRBV12-3/TRBV12-4	TRBJ1-5	CARKTGPSNQPQHF
TRBV5-4	TRBJ1-4	CASSSPAGAHAEKLFF
TRBV24-1	TRBJ2-2	CATSDFPVNTGELFF
TRBV12-3/TRBV12-4	TRBJ1-4	CASTPARRGPNEKLFF
TRBV12-3/TRBV12-4	TRBJ1-4	CASKGDGYEKLFF
TRBV7-9	TRBJ1-1	CASSLFEDTEAFF
TRBV5-1	TRBJ1-6	CASSPLGGAGNSPLHF
TRBV6-5	TRBJ2-1	CASRPGAYNEQFF
TRBV12-3/TRBV12-4	TRBJ2-3	CASRAPGGAGDTQYF
TRBV4-1	TRBJ2-7	CASSQGDGAEQYF
TRBV4-1	TRBJ1-1	CASSQDVAVWYTEAFF
TRBV5-6	TRBJ2-5	CASSPAGSTQTQYF
TRBV24-1	TRBJ1-1	CATSGGDRGVLGTEAFF
TRBV9	TRBJ2-2	CASSATNTGELFF
TRBV7-6	TRBJ1-1	CASSLDAGRHGNTEAFF
TRBV5-5	TRBJ2-3	CASSWGTSGGASNTQYF
TRBV6-5	TRBJ1-1	CASSYEGLGEAFF
TRBV29-1	TRBJ1-1	CSAGGQTEAFF
TRBV7-2	TRBJ2-7	CASILAAGTYEQYF
TRBV13	TRBJ2-3	CASSLSGPDTQYF
TRBV29-1	TRBJ1-2	CSVDGASGYGYTF
TRBV24-1	TRBJ2-2	CATSLYGWELFF
TRBV12-3/TRBV12-4	TRBJ2-3	CAIMLTQGNTDTQYF
TRBV3-1	TRBJ1-1	CASSQDNRLNTEAFF
TRBV19	TRBJ1-1	CASSLHTVTEAFF
TRBV6-5	TRBJ2-3	CATRSGGSTQYF
TRBV7-9	TRBJ2-5	CASSLLGRTQYF
TRBV30	TRBJ1-1	CAWRKTEATEAFF
TRBV5-1	TRBJ1-2	CASNGGNYGYTF
TRBV4-2	TRBJ2-3	CASSQDIGLAGTDTQYF
TRBV7-2	TRBJ2-1	CASSHPLRGKLHNEQFF
TRBV20-1	TRBJ2-3	CSADQGGHSSDTQYF
TRBV6-2/TRBV6-3	TRBJ2-1	CASYESSYNEQFF
TRBV29-1	TRBJ2-7	CSVAGTSGRGGSSYEQYF
TRBV5-1	TRBJ1-1	CASSPGFLVTEAFF
TRBV4-1	TRBJ1-3	CASSRPPPRADRPTGNTIYF
TRBV11-1	TRBJ2-5	CASSLGTETQYF